One T cell receptor beta chain is described in this entry. The target antigen is unknown. TCRdb reprocessed the 5' RACE reads and keeps a single row for each CDR3 protein, giving no DNA. The sample has about 450,000 distinct CDR3 sequences, and its top ten clones hold roughly 2.3%. The sample belongs to a study of monozygotic twins with inflammatory bowel disease. Broader study findings: TCRbeta inverse Simpson diversity was decreased in IBD patients versus healthy co-twins.

The CDR3 spans 14 residues. Germline CDR1 and CDR2: SGHRS and YFSETQ. This receptor was taken from a human donor with ulcerative colitis or Crohn's disease, or a healthy co-twin of an affected twin (not recorded which). This sequence joins TRBV5-1 and TRBJ2-7; the TRBD2 assignment by TCRdb is unverifiable without DNA. Sequences were obtained from blood. CDR3 sequence: CASGPSGLSYEQYF.